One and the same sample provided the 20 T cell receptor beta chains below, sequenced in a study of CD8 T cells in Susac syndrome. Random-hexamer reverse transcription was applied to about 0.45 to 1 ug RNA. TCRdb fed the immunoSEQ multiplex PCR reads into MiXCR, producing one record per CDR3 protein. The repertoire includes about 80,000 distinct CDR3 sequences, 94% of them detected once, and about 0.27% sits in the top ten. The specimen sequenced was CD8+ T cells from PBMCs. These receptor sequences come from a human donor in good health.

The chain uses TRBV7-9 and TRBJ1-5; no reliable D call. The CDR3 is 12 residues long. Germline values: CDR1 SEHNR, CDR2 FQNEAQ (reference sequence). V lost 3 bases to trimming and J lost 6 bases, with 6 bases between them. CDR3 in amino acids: CASSFSSQPQHF. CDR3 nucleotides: TGTGCCAGCAGCTTTAGTAGTCAGCCCCAGCATTTT.

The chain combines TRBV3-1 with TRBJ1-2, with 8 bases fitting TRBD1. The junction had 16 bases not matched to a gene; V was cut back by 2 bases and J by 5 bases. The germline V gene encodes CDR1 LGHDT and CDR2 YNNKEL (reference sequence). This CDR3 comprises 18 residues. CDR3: CASSQSLDPRGQGYGYTF. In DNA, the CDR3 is TGTGCCAGCAGCCAAAGCCTCGATCCCAGGGGGCAGGGGTATGGCTACACCTTC.

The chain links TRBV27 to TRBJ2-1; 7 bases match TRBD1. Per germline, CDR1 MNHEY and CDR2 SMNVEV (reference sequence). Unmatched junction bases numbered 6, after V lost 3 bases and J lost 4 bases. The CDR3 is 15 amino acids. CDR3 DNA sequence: TGTGCCAGCAGTTTGGAACAGGGGCGTTACAATGAGCAGTTCTTC. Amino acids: CASSLEQGRYNEQFF.

In nucleotides, the CDR3 is TGTGCCAGCAGCTTAGGAGGGCTTGAGCAGTTCTTC. Translating gives CASSLGGLEQFF. The chain links TRBV7-9 to TRBJ2-1; D might be TRBD2 (5 bases). This CDR3 has 12 amino acids. CDR1 is SEHNR, CDR2 FQNEAQ, per germline (reference sequence). With 1 base removed from V and 9 bases from J, the gap between germline ends came to 7 bases. Filled out from reference TRBV7-9 and TRBJ2-1, the complete variable domain reads DTGVSQNPRHKITKRGQNVTFRCDPISEHNRLYWYRQTLGQGPEFLTYFQNEAQLEKSRLLSDRFSAERPKGSFSTLEIQRTEQGDSAMYLCASSLGGLEQFFGPGTRLTVL.

CDR3 protein: CASSLLAAPYEQYF. DNA of the CDR3: TGTGCCAGCAGCTTACTAGCAGCTCCTTACGAGCAGTACTTC. The rearrangement links TRBV6-5 to TRBJ2-7; D might be TRBD2 (6 bases). Trimming shortened V by 6 bases and J by 4 bases, and 16 bases separated the two germline ends. Germline V gene data show CDR1 as MNHEY and CDR2 as SVGAGI. The CDR3 has 14 amino acids.

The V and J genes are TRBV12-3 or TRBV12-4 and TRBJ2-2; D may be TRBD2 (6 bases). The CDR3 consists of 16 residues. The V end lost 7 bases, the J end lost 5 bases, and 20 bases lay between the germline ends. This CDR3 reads CASIPPGGVRTGELFF. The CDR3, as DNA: TGTGCCAGCATCCCCCCGGGCGGGGTGAGGACCGGGGAGCTGTTTTTT.

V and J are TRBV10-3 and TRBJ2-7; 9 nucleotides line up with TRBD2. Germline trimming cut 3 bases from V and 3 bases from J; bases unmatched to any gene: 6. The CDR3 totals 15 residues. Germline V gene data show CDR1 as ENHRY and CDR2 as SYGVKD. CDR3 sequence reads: CAISEGTSPIYEQYF. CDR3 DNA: TGTGCCATCAGTGAAGGGACTAGCCCCATCTACGAGCAGTACTTC.

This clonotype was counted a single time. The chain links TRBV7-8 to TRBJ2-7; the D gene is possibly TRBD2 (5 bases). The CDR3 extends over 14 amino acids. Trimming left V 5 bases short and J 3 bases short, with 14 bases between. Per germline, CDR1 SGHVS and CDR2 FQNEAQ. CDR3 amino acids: CASSPPEGLYEQYF. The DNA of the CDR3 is TGTGCCAGCAGCCCGCCCGAAGGACTCTACGAGCAGTACTTC.

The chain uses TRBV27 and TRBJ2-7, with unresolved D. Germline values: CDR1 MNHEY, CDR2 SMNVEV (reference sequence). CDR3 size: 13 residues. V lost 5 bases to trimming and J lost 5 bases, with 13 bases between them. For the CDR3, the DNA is TGTGCCAGCAGTCCCAGTACGACTGACGAGCAGTACGTC. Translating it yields CASSPSTTDEQYV.

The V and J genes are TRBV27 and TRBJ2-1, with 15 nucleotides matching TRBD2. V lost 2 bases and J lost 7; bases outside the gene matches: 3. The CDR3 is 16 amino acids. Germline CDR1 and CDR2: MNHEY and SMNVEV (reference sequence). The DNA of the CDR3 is TGTGCCAGCAGTTTAGGACTAGCGGGGGGGCGGAATGAGCAGTTCTTC. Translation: CASSLGLAGGRNEQFF.

The CDR3 spells CASGTGGFVTEAFF. The CDR3 nucleotides are TGTGCCAGCGGGACAGGGGGATTTGTCACTGAAGCTTTCTTT. This sequence joins TRBV9 and TRBJ1-1; 11 bases are a match to TRBD1. Trimming took 7 bases from V and 4 from J; bases not matched to a gene: 6. Germline V CDR1 and CDR2: SGDLS, YYNGEE. The CDR3 totals 14 residues.

CDR3 amino acids: CSASDSLTGASYNEQFF. CDR3 DNA sequence: TGCAGTGCTAGCGATTCGCTCACAGGCGCTAGCTACAATGAGCAGTTCTTC. The rearrangement links TRBV20-1 to TRBJ2-1; tentatively, D is TRBD1 (5 bases). This CDR3 region has 17 residues. Germline V lookup: CDR1 DFQATT, CDR2 SNEGSKA (reference sequence). Trimming removed 3 bases from V and 3 bases from J, with 21 bases in between.

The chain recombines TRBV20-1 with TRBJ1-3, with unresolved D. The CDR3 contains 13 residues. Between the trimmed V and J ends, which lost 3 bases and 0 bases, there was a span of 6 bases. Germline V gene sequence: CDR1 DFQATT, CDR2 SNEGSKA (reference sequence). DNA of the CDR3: TGCAGTGCTAGTTTCAGCTCTGGAAACACCATATATTTT. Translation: CSASFSSGNTIYF.

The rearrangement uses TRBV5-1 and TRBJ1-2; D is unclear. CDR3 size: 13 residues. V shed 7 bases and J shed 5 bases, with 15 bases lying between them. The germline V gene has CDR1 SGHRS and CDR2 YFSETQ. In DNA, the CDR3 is TGCGCCAGCGGACTCAACAGCCTGTATGGCTACACCTTC. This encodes CASGLNSLYGYTF.

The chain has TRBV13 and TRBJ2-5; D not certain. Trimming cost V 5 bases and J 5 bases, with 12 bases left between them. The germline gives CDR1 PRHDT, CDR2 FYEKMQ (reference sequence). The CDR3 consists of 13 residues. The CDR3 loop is CASSHPSGETQYF. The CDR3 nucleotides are TGTGCCAGCAGCCACCCCAGTGGGGAGACCCAGTACTTC.

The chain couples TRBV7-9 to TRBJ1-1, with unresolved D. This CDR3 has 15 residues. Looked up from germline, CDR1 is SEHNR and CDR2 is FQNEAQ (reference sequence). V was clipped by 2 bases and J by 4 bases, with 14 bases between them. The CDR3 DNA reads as TGTGCCAGCAGCTTACCCCGGGAGGTATCCACTGAAGCTTTCTTT. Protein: CASSLPREVSTEAFF.

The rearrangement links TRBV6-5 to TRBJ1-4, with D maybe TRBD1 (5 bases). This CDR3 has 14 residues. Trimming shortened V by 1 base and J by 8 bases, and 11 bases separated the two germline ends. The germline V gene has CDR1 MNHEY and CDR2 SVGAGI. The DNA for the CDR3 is TGTGCCAGCAGTTACTTCGGGGGTGGCGAAAAACTGTTTTTT. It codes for CASSYFGGGEKLFF.

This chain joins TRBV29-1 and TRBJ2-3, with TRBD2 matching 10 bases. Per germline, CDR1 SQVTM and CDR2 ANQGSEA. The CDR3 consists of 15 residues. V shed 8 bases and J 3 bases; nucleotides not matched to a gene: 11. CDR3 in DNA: TGCAGCACCTTGCCCCAGCGGGAGGGGACAGATACGCAGTATTTT. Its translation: CSTLPQREGTDTQYF.

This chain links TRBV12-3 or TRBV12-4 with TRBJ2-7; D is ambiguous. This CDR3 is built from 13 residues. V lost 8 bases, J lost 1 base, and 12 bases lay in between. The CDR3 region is CASRPADSYEQYV. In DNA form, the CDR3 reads TGTGCCAGCCGGCCCGCGGATTCCTACGAGCAGTACGTC.

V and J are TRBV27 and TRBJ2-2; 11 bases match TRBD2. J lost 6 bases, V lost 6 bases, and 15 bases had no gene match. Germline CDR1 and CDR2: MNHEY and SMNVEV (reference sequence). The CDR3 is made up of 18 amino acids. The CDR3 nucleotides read TGTGCCAGCAGGATTATTCCCCCTCTAGCGGGGGGCCCCGGGGAGCTGTTTTTT. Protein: CASRIIPPLAGGPGELFF.